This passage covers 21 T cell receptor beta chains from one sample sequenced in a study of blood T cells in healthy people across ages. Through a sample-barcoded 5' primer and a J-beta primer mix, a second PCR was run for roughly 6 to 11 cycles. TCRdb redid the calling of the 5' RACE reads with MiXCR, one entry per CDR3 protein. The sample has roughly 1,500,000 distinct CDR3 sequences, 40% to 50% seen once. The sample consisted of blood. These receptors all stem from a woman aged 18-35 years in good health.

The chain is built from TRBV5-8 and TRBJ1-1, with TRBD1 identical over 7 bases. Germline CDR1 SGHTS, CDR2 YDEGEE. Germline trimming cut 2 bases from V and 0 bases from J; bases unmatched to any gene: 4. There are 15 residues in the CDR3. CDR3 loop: CASSLDRVLNTEAFF. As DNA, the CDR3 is TGTGCCAGCAGCTTAGACAGGGTGTTGAACACTGAAGCTTTCTTT.

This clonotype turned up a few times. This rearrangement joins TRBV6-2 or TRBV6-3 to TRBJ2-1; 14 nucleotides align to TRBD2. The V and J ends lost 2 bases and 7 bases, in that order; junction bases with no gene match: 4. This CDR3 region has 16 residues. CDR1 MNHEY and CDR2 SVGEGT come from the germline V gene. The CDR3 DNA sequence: TGTGCCAGCAGTTACCTGACTAGCGGGAGGGGGAATGAGCAGTTCTTC. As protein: CASSYLTSGRGNEQFF.

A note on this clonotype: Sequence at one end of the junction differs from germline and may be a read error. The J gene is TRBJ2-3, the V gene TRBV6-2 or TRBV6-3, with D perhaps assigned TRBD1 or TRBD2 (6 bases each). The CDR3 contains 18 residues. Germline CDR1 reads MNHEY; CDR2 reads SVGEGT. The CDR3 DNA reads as TGTGCCAGCAGTTACTCGAAGGGGGACTCCCTGGGCCCAGATGCGCAGTATTTT. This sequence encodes CASSYSKGDSLGPDAQYF.

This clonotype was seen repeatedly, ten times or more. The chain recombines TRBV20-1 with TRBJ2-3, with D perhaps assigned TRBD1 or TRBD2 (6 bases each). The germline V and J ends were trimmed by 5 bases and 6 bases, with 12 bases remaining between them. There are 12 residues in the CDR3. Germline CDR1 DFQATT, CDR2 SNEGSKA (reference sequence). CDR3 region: CSARVGGDTQYF. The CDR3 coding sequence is TGCAGTGCTCGCGTGGGGGGCGATACGCAGTATTTT.

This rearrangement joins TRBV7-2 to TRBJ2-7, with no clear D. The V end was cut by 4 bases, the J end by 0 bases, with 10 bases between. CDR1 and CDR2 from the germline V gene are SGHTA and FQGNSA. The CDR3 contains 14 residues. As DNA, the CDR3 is TGTGCCAGCAGCTCCCAGATGCCCTCCTACGAGCAGTACTTC. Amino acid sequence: CASSSQMPSYEQYF. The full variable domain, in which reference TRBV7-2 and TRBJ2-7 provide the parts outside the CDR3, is GAGVSQSPSNKVTEKGKDVELRCDPISGHTALYWYRQSLGQGLEFLIYFQGNSAPDKSGLPSDRFSAERTGGSVSTLTIQRTQQEDSAVYLCASSSQMPSYEQYFGPGTRLTVT.

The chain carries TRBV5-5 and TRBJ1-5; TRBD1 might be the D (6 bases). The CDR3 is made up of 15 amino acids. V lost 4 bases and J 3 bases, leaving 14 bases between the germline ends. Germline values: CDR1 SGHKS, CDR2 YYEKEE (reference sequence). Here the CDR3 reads CASSPTGRVNQPQHF. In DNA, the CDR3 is TGTGCCAGCAGCCCCACAGGGAGGGTCAATCAGCCCCAGCATTTT.

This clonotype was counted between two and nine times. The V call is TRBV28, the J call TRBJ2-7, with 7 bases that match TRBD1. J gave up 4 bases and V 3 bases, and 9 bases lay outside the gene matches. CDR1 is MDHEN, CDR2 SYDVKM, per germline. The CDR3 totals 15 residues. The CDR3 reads CASSFGRTGTYEQYF. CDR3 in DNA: TGTGCCAGCAGTTTCGGCCGGACAGGTACTTACGAGCAGTACTTC.

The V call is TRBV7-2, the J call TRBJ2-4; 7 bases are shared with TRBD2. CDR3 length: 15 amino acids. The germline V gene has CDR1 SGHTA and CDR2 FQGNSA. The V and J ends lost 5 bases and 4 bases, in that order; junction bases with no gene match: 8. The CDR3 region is CASSPGGGRKNIQYF. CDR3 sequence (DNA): TGTGCCAGCAGCCCGGGCGGGGGACGAAAAAACATTCAGTACTTC.

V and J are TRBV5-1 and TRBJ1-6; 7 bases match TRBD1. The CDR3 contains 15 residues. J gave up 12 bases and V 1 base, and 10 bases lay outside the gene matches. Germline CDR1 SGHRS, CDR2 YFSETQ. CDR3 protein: CASSLTDRETLPLHF. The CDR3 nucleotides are TGCGCCAGCAGCTTGACCGACAGGGAGACCTTACCCCTCCACTTT.

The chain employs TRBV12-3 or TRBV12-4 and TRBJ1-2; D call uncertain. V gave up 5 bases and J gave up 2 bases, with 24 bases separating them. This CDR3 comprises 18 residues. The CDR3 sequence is CASSPIRPGPPWNYGYTF. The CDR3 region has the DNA TGTGCCAGCAGTCCAATTAGACCGGGCCCTCCTTGGAACTATGGCTACACCTTC.

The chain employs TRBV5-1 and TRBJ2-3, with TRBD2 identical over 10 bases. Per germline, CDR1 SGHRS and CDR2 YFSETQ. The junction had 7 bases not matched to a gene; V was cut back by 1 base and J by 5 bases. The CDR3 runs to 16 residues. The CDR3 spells CASSLPSGGAIDTQYF. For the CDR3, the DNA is TGCGCCAGCAGCTTGCCCAGCGGGGGGGCTATAGATACGCAGTATTTT.

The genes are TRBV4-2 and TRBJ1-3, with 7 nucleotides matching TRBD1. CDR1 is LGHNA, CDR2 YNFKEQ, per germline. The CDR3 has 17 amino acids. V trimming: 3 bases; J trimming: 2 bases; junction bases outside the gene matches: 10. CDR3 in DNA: TGTGCCAGCAGCCAGGACCTGACAGGGCAAACTGGAAACACCATATATTTT. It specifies CASSQDLTGQTGNTIYF.

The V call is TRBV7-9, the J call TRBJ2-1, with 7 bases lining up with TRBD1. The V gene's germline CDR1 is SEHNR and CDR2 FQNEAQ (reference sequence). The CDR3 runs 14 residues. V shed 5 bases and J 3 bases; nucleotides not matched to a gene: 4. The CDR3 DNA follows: TGTGCCAGCAGCCCTCGGACAGGCTACAATGAGCAGTTCTTC. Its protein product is CASSPRTGYNEQFF.

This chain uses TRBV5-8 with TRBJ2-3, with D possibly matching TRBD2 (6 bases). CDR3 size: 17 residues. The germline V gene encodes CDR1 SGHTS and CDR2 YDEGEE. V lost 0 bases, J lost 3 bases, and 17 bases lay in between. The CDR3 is CASSLGPPWGRTDTQYF. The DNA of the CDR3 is TGTGCCAGCAGCTTGGGGCCCCCTTGGGGGAGGACAGATACGCAGTATTTT.

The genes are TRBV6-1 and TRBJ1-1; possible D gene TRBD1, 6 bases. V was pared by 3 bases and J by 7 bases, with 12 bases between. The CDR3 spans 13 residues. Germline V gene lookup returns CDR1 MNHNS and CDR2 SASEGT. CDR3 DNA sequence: TGTGCCAGCAGTGACACCGGCAGGGGTGAAGCTTTCTTT. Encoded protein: CASSDTGRGEAFF.

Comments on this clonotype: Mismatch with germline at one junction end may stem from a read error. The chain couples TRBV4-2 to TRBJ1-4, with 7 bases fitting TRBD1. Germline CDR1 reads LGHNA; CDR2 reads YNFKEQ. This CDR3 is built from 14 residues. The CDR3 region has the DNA TGTGCCAGCAGCGGGGGACAGCTTAATAAAAAACTGTTTTTT. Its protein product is CASSGGQLNKKLFF.

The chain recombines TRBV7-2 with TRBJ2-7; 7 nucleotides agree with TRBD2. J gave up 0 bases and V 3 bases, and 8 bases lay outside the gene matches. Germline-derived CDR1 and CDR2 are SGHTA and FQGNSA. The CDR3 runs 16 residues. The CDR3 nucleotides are TGTGCCAGCAGCTTCCCCTGGGGCGGGAGCTCCTACGAGCAGTACTTC. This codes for CASSFPWGGSSYEQYF.

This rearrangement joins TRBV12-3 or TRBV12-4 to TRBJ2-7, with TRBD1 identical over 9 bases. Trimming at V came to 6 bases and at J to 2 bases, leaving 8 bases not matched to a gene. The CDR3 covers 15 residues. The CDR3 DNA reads TGTGCCAGCAGGCGGGACAGGGACGGGCCCTACGAGCAGTACTTC. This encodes CASRRDRDGPYEQYF.

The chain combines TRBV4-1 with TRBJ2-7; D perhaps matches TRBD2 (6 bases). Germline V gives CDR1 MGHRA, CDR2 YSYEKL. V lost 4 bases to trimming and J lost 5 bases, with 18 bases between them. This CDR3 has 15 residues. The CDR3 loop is CASSPGLPQGNEQYF. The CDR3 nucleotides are TGCGCCAGCAGCCCTGGACTACCTCAGGGAAACGAGCAGTACTTC.

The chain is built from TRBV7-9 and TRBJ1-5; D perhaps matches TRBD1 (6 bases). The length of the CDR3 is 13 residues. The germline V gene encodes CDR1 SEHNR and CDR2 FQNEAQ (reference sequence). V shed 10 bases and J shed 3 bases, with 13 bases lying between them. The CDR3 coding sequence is TGTGCCACCCAAGAGGGGGACAATCAGCCCCAGCATTTT. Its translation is CATQEGDNQPQHF.

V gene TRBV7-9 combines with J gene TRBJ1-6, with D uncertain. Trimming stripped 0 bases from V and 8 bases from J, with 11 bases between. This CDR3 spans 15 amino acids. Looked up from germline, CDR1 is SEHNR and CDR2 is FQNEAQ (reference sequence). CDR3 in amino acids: CASSLAGQPYSPLHF. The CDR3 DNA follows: TGTGCCAGCAGCTTAGCGGGCCAGCCATATTCACCCCTCCACTTT.